This TCR beta chain came from a study of Graves' ophthalmopathy and Graves' hyperthyroidism (dated by TCRdb to the late 2010s). Context from the whole study: Stable hyperthyroidism was defined as no progression to ophthalmopathy within 18 months of follow-up. The study used TCR beta repertoire signatures to distinguish Graves' ophthalmopathy from Graves' hyperthyroidism and to predict progression to ophthalmopathy. In total, under 150 blood samples were TCR-sequenced: around 42 ophthalmopathy, some 75 hyperthyroidism and some 17 hyperthyroidism-to-ophthalmopathy patients. To explore V-J signatures that distinguish ophthalmopathy from hyperthyroidism, a discovery set of around 100 patients was enrolled, made up of approximately 45 with ophthalmopathy and roughly 55 with stable hyperthyroidism. The independent validation cohort included about 19 hyperthyroidism patients plus 17 patients who later progressed from hyperthyroidism to ophthalmopathy. In more than five hyperthyroidism patients, the T-cell repertoires found in thyroid tissue were compared with those found in blood. Following sampling, methimazole starting at 30 mg daily was administered to hyperthyroidism patients, and high-dose intravenous methylprednisolone was administered to ophthalmopathy patients. Broad study findings and their caveats: Most of the expanded thyroid clonotypes with a frequency above 0.001 were also detected in blood, and it was suggested that the thyroid immune response may be reflected by blood repertoires. No statistical method was used to predetermine the sample size, and group allocation was not hidden from the investigators. In cross-validation, the 13-signature model distinguished ophthalmopathy from stable hyperthyroidism with around 90% sensitivity and about 81% specificity, while in the test set the corresponding values were about 80% and 75%. In validation, the model predicted ophthalmopathy progression with more than 70% sensitivity and roughly 72% specificity; more than ten predicted patients were CT-confirmed with GO in a median of approximately 6.5 months.

In regard to this clonotype: Which antigen it targets is not known. Base qualities were left out, and no much larger clone turns up one base away.

Hyperthyroidism patients were newly diagnosed, with disease duration under 2 months, and aged 18 to 65 years. Patients with other autoimmune diseases, uncontrolled infections, pregnancy or lactation were excluded from the study. Diagnosis relied on clinical symptoms, serum thyroxine, TRAb, thyroid ultrasound and orbital computed tomography. Total RNA was extracted using Trizol reagent, and RNA quality was checked on an Agilent 2100 Bioanalyzer. There are 17 amino acids in the CDR3, from cysteine to phenylalanine inclusive. CDR3 DNA is the only sequence kept; it has 51 bases, read in frame from the first base. V is pared back by 3 bases and J by 0 bases, with 18 bases lying between the germline termini. In the germline V gene (reference sequence), CDR1 corresponds to DFQATT and CDR2 to SNEGSKA. TCR beta CDR3 regions were amplified from RNA transcripts for repertoire sequencing. The first round of RT-PCR was done with HTBI primers and the Qiagen OneStep RT-PCR kit, and was followed by a second round of multiplex PCR, then size selection and purification. Libraries were sequenced paired-end with 100 bp reads on an Illumina HiSeq2000. The paper's data handling went like this. Reads were processed with SOAPnuke, discarding reads with adapters, uncalled bases, mean Phred below 15, or no exact constant-primer or identifier match. COPE v1.2.5 was used to merge the high-quality paired reads. Unique nucleotide sequences were defined as clonotypes and aligned to IMGT TRB V, D and J references using MiTCR v1.1. Analysis was restricted to V-J combinations with a frequency above 0.0001, which covered 98% to 99.2% of repertoires. For each V-J combination, a TCR clonal expansion and chaos score was defined as the ratio of F50 clonal expansion to chaos observed in the TCRdist matrix. Welch's t-statistics and random forest were used to reduce the features to approximately 13 V-J combinations, which were then used as input to a naive Bayes classifier. The similarity between thyroid and blood repertoires was quantified using the Morisita-Horn index. TCRdb redid the processing of the public reads, applying fastp at Q25 and MiXCR, and retained in-frame beta chains. Rows are combined by CDR3 protein, so each entry shows the most common genes and DNA. The V and J calls and clone size come from TCRdb's table, not from the authors' own analysis. Counted in this sample were 580,000 or so distinct CDR3 sequences; approximately 35% of them appeared once. Clones ranked in the top ten supply 3.5% to 5% of the sample.

The chain employs TRBV20-1 and TRBJ1-5, with a tentative D gene TRBD1 over 6 matching bases. Sequenced sample: peripheral blood or thyroid tissue (not recorded which). This receptor was identified in an adult man with Graves' hyperthyroidism. The bases are TGCAGTGCTAGGGACAGATCGGGCCTTTATAGCAATCAGCCCCAGCATTTT. This yields the protein CSARDRSGLYSNQPQHF.